The 23 T cell receptor beta chains below all came from one sample that was sequenced in a study of cytomegalovirus exposure and HLA in healthy donors. Measured with immunoSEQ multiplex PCR; TCRdb has only the in-frame clones, and not every one. The data contain 150,000 to 200,000 clones, roughly 82% of them singletons. The sample consisted of PBMCs. The receptors were gathered from a man aged 18 to 35 in good health and CMV-seropositive.

The chain uses TRBV9 and TRBJ2-1; 10 nucleotides align to TRBD2. Germline trimming cut 3 bases from V and 14 bases from J; bases unmatched to any gene: 8. The CDR3 extends over 13 amino acids. CDR1 is SGDLS and CDR2 is YYNGEE in the germline V gene. The CDR3 DNA sequence: TGTGCCAGCAGCGAGGGTTCCGGGACTAGCGAGTTCTTC. Translating it yields CASSEGSGTSEFF.

This chain uses TRBV27 with TRBJ2-5, with a weak D call TRBD1 (5 bases). Germline CDR1 reads MNHEY; CDR2 reads SMNVEV (reference sequence). The CDR3 covers 15 residues. V shed 4 bases and J shed 3 bases, with 15 bases lying between them. CDR3 amino acids: CASSSDLDTKETQYF. The CDR3 coding sequence is TGTGCCAGCAGTTCAGACTTGGACACCAAAGAGACCCAGTACTTC.

This clone was seen a single time. This sequence joins TRBV7-9 and TRBJ2-1, with TRBD2 matching 11 bases. J gave up 10 bases and V 4 bases, and 9 bases lay outside the gene matches. CDR3 length: 15 amino acids. The V gene's germline CDR1 is SEHNR and CDR2 FQNEAQ (reference sequence). CDR3 sequence: CASSSILAGVREQFF. In DNA form, the CDR3 reads TGTGCCAGCAGCTCGATACTAGCGGGAGTGAGAGAGCAGTTCTTC.

V is TRBV28 and J is TRBJ1-4, with D possibly TRBD1 on 5 matching bases. Germline CDR1 reads MDHEN; CDR2 reads SYDVKM. The CDR3 has 15 residues. The CDR3 reads CASGGSGGSREKLFF. The CDR3 bases are TGTGCTTCCGGTGGGAGTGGGGGGTCGCGGGAAAAACTGTTTTTT.

The chain carries TRBV28 and TRBJ2-7; a weak D match, TRBD2 (6 bases). CDR1 and CDR2 (germline): MDHEN, SYDVKM. With 6 bases removed from V and 6 bases from J, the gap between germline ends came to 12 bases. The CDR3 runs 12 residues. The CDR3 DNA is TGTGCCAGCAGACCTCTGGGGGGCGAGCAGTACTTC. Amino acid sequence: CASRPLGGEQYF.

The V gene is TRBV19, the J gene TRBJ2-7; D is perhaps TRBD2 (6 bases). Deletions cut 5 bases from V and 2 bases from J, with 16 bases between. The CDR3 is 15 residues long. Germline-derived CDR1 and CDR2 are LNHDA and SQIVND (reference sequence). CDR3 residues: CASSPRGSLPYEQYF. CDR3 nucleotides: TGTGCCAGTAGTCCCCGGGGGTCCCTTCCCTACGAGCAGTACTTC.

This clone showed up just a few times. The rearrangement links TRBV6-6 to TRBJ1-5; possibly TRBD1 for D (6 bases). This CDR3 has 14 amino acids. The V end was cut by 4 bases, the J end by 2 bases, with 9 bases between. Germline values: CDR1 MNHNY, CDR2 SVGAGI (reference sequence). DNA of the CDR3: TGTGCCAGCAGTTCCACAGGGCGCAATCAGCCCCAGCATTTT. Its translation: CASSSTGRNQPQHF.

The chain joins TRBV19 to TRBJ2-1; no clear D. In germline, CDR1 is LNHDA, CDR2 SQIVND (reference sequence). The CDR3 is made up of 14 amino acids. V shed 7 bases and J shed 6 bases, with 16 bases lying between them. CDR3 sequence: CASMKSPPVNEQFF. CDR3 nucleotides: TGTGCCAGTATGAAGTCGCCTCCGGTCAATGAGCAGTTCTTC.

The V gene is TRBV5-4, the J gene TRBJ2-7; 7 bases map to TRBD1. Germline CDR1 and CDR2: SGHNT and YYREEE (reference sequence). The CDR3 extends over 14 amino acids. The ends lost 4 bases at V and 4 bases at J; junction bases unmatched: 8. CDR3 DNA: TGTGCCAGCAGCGCCCGACAGGGAACGTACGAGCAGTACTTC. It yields the protein CASSARQGTYEQYF.

This chain connects TRBV5-1 to TRBJ1-4; D possibly corresponds to TRBD1 (5 bases). The ends were cut back, 0 bases at V and 4 bases at J, with 13 bases in the middle. CDR1 is SGHRS, CDR2 YFSETQ, per germline. This CDR3 contains 16 residues. CDR3 region: CASSLDRRGDNEKLFF. DNA of the CDR3: TGCGCCAGCAGCTTGGACCGCCGGGGGGATAATGAAAAACTGTTTTTT.

The V call is TRBV4-3, the J call TRBJ2-7, with D possibly matching TRBD2 (6 bases). CDR3 size: 16 residues. Germline V lookup: CDR1 LGHNA, CDR2 YSLEER. V was trimmed by 0 bases and J by 1 base, leaving 13 bases between them. The CDR3 loop is CASSQDVGGRSYEQYF. DNA for the CDR3: TGCGCCAGCAGCCAAGATGTGGGGGGAAGGTCCTACGAGCAGTACTTC.

The gene calls are TRBV7-2 and TRBJ2-7; 13 bases are a match to TRBD2. V shed 2 bases, J shed 1 base, and the junction held 11 bases outside the gene matches. Per germline, CDR1 SGHTA and CDR2 FQGNSA. CDR3 length: 19 residues. CDR3 residues: CASSLQGLAGVDKSYEQYF. CDR3 nucleotides: TGTGCCAGCAGCTTACAAGGACTAGCGGGAGTCGATAAGTCCTACGAGCAGTACTTC.

The CDR3 reads CASSYTGSTDTQYF. The CDR3 region has the DNA TGTGCCAGCAGTTACACCGGGTCCACAGATACGCAGTATTTT. This sequence joins TRBV6-5 and TRBJ2-3; no firm D call. CDR3 length: 14 residues. The germline V gene has CDR1 MNHEY and CDR2 SVGAGI. Trimming stripped 2 bases from V and 2 bases from J, with 8 bases between.

The CDR3 nucleotides read TGCGCCAGCAGCTCCGGACTAGCGGGAGGGTACCAAAGCACAGATACGCAGTATTTT. Its protein product is CASSSGLAGGYQSTDTQYF. This chain links TRBV5-1 with TRBJ2-3; TRBD2 aligns across 15 bases. V lost 3 bases to trimming and J lost 0 bases; unmatched junction nucleotides: 8. Germline-derived CDR1 and CDR2 are SGHRS and YFSETQ. The CDR3 contains 19 residues.

CDR3 DNA: TGTGCCAGCAGGCGAGGACTAGCGGGAGGCAATGAGCAGTTCTTC. Residues: CASRRGLAGGNEQFF. This chain joins TRBV28 and TRBJ2-1; TRBD2 agrees at 14 bases. The CDR3 contains 15 residues. Germline-derived CDR1 and CDR2 are MDHEN and SYDVKM. Trimming removed 6 bases from V and 6 bases from J; junction bases left unmatched: 4.

The CDR3 here is CASSRGWGANVLTF. Written as DNA, the CDR3 is TGTGCCAGCAGCCGGGGTTGGGGGGCCAACGTCCTGACTTTC. J is TRBJ2-6 and V is TRBV7-9, with TRBD2 as a possible D gene (5 bases). CDR1 is SEHNR, CDR2 FQNEAQ, per germline (reference sequence). V was cut by 5 bases and J by 4 bases, with 9 bases left in between. This CDR3 has 14 amino acids.

CDR3 nucleotide sequence: TGTGCCAGCAGCCGGGACAGGATCACAGATACGCAGTATTTT. Its protein is CASSRDRITDTQYF. The chain recombines TRBV6-6 with TRBJ2-3; TRBD1 agrees at 8 bases. Germline V gives CDR1 MNHNY, CDR2 SVGAGI (reference sequence). The length of the CDR3 is 14 residues. V lost 6 bases to trimming and J lost 2 bases; unmatched junction nucleotides: 4.

This chain links TRBV18 with TRBJ2-2; D unresolved. Germline V gene data show CDR1 as KGHSH and CDR2 as LQKENI. The CDR3 length is 14 residues. Trimming shortened V by 4 bases and J by 0 bases, and 6 bases separated the two germline ends. The CDR3 region has the DNA TGTGCCAGCTCACGCGAAGCGAACACCGGGGAGCTGTTTTTT. Translation gives CASSREANTGELFF. Based on the CDR3 plus reference TRBV18 and TRBJ2-2, the full variable domain is NAGVMQNPRHLVRRRGQEARLRCSPMKGHSHVYWYRQLPEEGLKFMVYLQKENIIDESGMPKERFSAEFPKEGPSILRIQQVVRGDSAAYFCASSREANTGELFFGEGSRLTVL.

The rearrangement uses TRBV5-1 and TRBJ2-3; 11 nucleotides agree with TRBD2. Looked up from germline, CDR1 is SGHRS and CDR2 is YFSETQ. Trimming took 1 base from V and 0 from J; bases not matched to a gene: 7. The CDR3 has 18 amino acids. Here the CDR3 reads CASSLWVAGGTSTDTQYF. CDR3 sequence (DNA): TGCGCCAGCAGCTTGTGGGTAGCGGGAGGGACTAGCACAGATACGCAGTATTTT.

The count of this clone is one. This chain uses TRBV6-1 with TRBJ1-5; 7 bases line up with TRBD1. The CDR3 runs to 16 residues. Germline values: CDR1 MNHNS, CDR2 SASEGT. V lost 1 base and J lost 6; bases outside the gene matches: 9. Here the CDR3 reads CASSEGARGFGQPQHF. The DNA of the CDR3 is TGTGCCAGCAGTGAAGGGGCCAGGGGGTTCGGTCAGCCCCAGCATTTT.

The chain employs TRBV5-4 and TRBJ2-7; 10 bases line up with TRBD2. Germline assignment: CDR1 SGHNT and CDR2 YYREEE (reference sequence). This CDR3 is built from 17 residues. With V trimmed by 4 bases and J by 6 bases, 16 bases remained unmatched. This CDR3 reads CASSGASGSGSVGEQYF. Here the CDR3 DNA reads TGTGCCAGCAGCGGGGCTAGCGGGAGCGGTAGTGTGGGCGAGCAGTACTTC. Full variable domain (missing parts from reference TRBV5-4 and TRBJ2-7): ETGVTQSPTHLIKTRGQQVTLRCSSQSGHNTVSWYQQALGQGPQFIFQYYREEENGRGNFPPRFSGLQFPNYSSELNVNALELDDSALYLCASSGASGSGSVGEQYFGPGTRLTVT.

The chain is built from TRBV6-1 and TRBJ1-5, with a tentative D call TRBD1 (6 bases). This CDR3 spans 14 amino acids. The V gene lost 4 bases and the J gene lost 7 bases, with 14 bases spanning the gap. Looked up from germline, CDR1 is MNHNS and CDR2 is SASEGT. The CDR3 loop is CASSAETGFQPQHF. CDR3 DNA: TGTGCCAGCAGTGCAGAAACAGGGTTCCAGCCCCAGCATTTT.

The V and J genes are TRBV7-2 and TRBJ2-1, with D unresolved. V was pared by 5 bases and J by 10 bases, with 9 bases between. CDR3 length equals 11 residues. CDR1 SGHTA and CDR2 FQGNSA come from the germline V gene. This CDR3 is CASSPRREQFF. The CDR3 DNA is TGTGCCAGCAGCCCCCGGCGGGAGCAGTTCTTC.